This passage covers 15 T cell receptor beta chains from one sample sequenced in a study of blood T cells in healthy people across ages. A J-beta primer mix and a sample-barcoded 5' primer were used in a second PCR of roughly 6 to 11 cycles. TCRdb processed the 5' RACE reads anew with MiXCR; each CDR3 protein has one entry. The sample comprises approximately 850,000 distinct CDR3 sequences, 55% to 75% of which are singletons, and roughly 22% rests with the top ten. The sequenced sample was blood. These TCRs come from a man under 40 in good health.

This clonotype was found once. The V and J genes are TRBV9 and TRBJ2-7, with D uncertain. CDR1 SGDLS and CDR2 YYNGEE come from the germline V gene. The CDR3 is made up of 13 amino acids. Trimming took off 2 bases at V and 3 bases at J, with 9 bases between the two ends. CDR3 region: CASSVDSNYEQYF. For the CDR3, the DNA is TGTGCCAGCAGCGTGGATTCCAACTACGAGCAGTACTTC.

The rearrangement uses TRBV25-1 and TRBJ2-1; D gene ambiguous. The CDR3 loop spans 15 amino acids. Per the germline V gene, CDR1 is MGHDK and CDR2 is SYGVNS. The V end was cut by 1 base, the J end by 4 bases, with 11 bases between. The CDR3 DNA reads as TGTGCCAGCAGTGAATCCCATCTTCTTTACAATGAGCAGTTCTTC. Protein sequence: CASSESHLLYNEQFF.

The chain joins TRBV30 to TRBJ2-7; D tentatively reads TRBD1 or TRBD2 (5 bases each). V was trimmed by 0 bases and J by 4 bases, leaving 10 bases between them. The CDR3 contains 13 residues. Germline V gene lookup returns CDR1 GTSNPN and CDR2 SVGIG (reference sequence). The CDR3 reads CAWSVRGEYEQYF. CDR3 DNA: TGTGCCTGGAGTGTACGAGGGGAATACGAGCAGTACTTC.

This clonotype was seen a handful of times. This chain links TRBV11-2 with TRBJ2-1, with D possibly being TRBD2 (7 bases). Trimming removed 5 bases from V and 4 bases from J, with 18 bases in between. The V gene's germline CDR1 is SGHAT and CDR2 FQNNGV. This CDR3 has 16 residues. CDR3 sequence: CASSRISRGAYNEQFF. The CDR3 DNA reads TGTGCCAGCAGCAGAATCTCACGGGGGGCTTACAATGAGCAGTTCTTC.

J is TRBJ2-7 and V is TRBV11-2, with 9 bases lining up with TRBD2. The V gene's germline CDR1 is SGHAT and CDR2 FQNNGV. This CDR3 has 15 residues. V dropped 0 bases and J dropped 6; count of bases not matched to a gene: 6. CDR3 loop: CASSLDRVAGAEQYF. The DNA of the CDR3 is TGTGCCAGCAGCTTAGACCGGGTAGCGGGAGCCGAGCAGTACTTC.

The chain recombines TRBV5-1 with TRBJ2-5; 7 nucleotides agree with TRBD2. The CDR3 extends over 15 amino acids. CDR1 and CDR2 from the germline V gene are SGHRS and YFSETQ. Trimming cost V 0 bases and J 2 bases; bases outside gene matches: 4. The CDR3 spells CASSLVSGAQETQYF. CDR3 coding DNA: TGCGCCAGCAGCTTGGTCAGCGGGGCTCAAGAGACCCAGTACTTC. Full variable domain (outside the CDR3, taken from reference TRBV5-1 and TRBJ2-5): KAGVTQTPRYLIKTRGQQVTLSCSPISGHRSVSWYQQTPGQGLQFLFEYFSETQRNKGNFPGRFSGRQFSNSRSEMNVSTLELGDSALYLCASSLVSGAQETQYFGPGTRLLVL.

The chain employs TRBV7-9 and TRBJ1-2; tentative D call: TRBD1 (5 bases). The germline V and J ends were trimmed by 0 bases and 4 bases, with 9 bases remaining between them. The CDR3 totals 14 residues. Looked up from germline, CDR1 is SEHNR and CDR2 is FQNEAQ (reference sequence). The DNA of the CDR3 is TGTGCCAGCAGCTTAGCAGGGGCTAGCTATGGCTACACCTTC. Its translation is CASSLAGASYGYTF. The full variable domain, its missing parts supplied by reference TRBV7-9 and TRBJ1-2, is DTGVSQNPRHKITKRGQNVTFRCDPISEHNRLYWYRQTLGQGPEFLTYFQNEAQLEKSRLLSDRFSAERPKGSFSTLEIQRTEQGDSAMYLCASSLAGASYGYTFGSGTRLTVV.

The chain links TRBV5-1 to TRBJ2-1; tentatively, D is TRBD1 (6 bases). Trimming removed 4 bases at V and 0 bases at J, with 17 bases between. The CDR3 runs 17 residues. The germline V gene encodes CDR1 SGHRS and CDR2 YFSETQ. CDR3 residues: CASSLPRGRSSYNEQFF. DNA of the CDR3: TGCGCCAGCAGCCTCCCCAGGGGCCGAAGCTCCTACAATGAGCAGTTCTTC.

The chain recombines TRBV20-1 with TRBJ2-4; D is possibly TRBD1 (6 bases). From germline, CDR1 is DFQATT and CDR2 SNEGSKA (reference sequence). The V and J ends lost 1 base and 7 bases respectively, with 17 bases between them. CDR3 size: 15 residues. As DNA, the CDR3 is TGCAGTGCTAGAGGGGTTCAGGGGCCGAAGAACATTCAGTACTTC. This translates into CSARGVQGPKNIQYF.

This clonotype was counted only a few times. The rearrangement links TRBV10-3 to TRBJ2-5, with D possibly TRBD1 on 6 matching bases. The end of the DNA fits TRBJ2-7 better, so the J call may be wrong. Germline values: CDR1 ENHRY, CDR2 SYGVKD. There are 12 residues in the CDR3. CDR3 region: CAIRDSTYEQYF. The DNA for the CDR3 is TGTGCCATCAGGGACAGTACCTACGAGCAGTACTTC.

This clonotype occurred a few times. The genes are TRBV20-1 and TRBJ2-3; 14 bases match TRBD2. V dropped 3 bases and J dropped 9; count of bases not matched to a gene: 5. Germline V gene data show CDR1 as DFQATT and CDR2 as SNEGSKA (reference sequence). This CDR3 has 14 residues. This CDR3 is CSARGLAGERTQYF. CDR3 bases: TGCAGTGCTAGGGGACTAGCGGGAGAGAGAACGCAGTATTTT.

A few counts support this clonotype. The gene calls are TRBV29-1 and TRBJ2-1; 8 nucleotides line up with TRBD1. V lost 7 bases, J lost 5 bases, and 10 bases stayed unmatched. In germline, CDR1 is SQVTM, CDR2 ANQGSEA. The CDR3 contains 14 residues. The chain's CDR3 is CSDANDRGDNEQFF. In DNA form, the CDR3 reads TGCAGCGACGCTAACGACAGGGGAGACAATGAGCAGTTCTTC.

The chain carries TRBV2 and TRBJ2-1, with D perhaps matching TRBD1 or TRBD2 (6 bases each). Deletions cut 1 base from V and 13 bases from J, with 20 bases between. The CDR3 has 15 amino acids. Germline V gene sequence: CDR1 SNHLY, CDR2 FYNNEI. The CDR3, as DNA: TGTGCCAGCAGTGAAGGTGTAGGGGGGTCAGAGACCCAGTTCTTC. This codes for CASSEGVGGSETQFF.

The CDR3 sequence is CASSIGWGTYEQYF. CDR3 DNA sequence: TGCGCCAGCAGTATCGGTTGGGGGACCTACGAGCAGTACTTC. The gene calls are TRBV5-1 and TRBJ2-7, with D perhaps TRBD1 or TRBD2 (5 bases each). This CDR3 has 14 amino acids. Trimming cost V 5 bases and J 2 bases, with 14 bases left between them. Germline-derived CDR1 and CDR2 are SGHRS and YFSETQ.

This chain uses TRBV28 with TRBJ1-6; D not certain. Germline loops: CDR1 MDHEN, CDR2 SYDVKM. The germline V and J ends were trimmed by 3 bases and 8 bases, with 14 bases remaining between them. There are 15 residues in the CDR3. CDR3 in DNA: TGTGCCAGCAGTTTGGCCAGCGCTTGGGATTCACCCCTCCACTTT. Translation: CASSLASAWDSPLHF.